This entry is about one T cell receptor beta chain. Library preparation (for TCRbeta) was performed with unique molecular identifiers. From the PCR reads, TCRdb called clonotypes with MiXCR, one entry per CDR3 protein. The sample lists hundreds of thousands of distinct CDR3 sequences, approximately 32% occurring once. The sample originates from a study of T-cell reconstitution after alpha-beta-depleted transplantation in children. Sequencing used PBMCs from the stem cell graft donor, obtained from the stem cell graft. The sequence was obtained from a human donor who donated a stem cell graft to a child with aplastic anemia.

CDR3 amino acids: CASSVGSSGRLSQFF. The DNA for the CDR3 is TGTGCCAGCAGCGTAGGGTCTAGCGGGAGACTATCACAGTTCTTC. The chain joins TRBV9 to TRBJ2-1; 10 nucleotides line up with TRBD2. CDR1 is SGDLS, CDR2 YYNGEE, per germline. After removal of 0 bases from V and 13 bases from J, the junction contained 10 bases not matched to a gene. The CDR3 loop spans 15 amino acids. Full variable domain (outside the CDR3, taken from reference TRBV9 and TRBJ2-1): DSGVTQTPKHLITATGQRVTLRCSPRSGDLSVYWYQQSLDQGLQFLIQYYNGEERAKGNILERFSAQQFPDLHSELNLSSLELGDSALYFCASSVGSSGRLSQFFGPGTRLTVL.